The 21 T cell receptor beta chains given below trace back to one sample, sequenced in a study of blood T cell repertoires in COVID-19. Assay: immunoSEQ multiplex PCR; the TCRdb copy retains only in-frame clones and omits some. This sample carries over 70,000 clones, about 80% of them seen once, and the ten largest clones take about 6.5%. Sequenced sample: peripheral blood. The receptors were gathered from a man in his sixties or seventies with acute or convalescent COVID-19.

This sequence joins TRBV12-3 or TRBV12-4 and TRBJ2-1; a weak D match, TRBD1 (5 bases). The CDR3 contains 13 residues. V gave up 4 bases and J gave up 9 bases, with 13 bases separating them. The CDR3 DNA follows: TGTGCCAGCAGTTCGGACAAGAAGGTTGAGCAGTTCTTC. Protein sequence: CASSSDKKVEQFF.

The rearrangement joins TRBV6-5 to TRBJ2-2, with 9 bases matching TRBD1. This CDR3 comprises 13 residues. The germline CDR1 and CDR2 sequences are MNHEY and SVGAGI. J lost 13 bases, V lost 5 bases, and 8 bases had no gene match. The CDR3 sequence is CASSPTRDRVLFF. Here the CDR3 DNA reads TGTGCCAGCAGTCCAACCCGGGACAGGGTGCTGTTTTTT.

This rearrangement joins TRBV19 to TRBJ2-7; TRBD1 agrees at 9 bases. The V segment lost 5 bases and the J segment 0 bases; nucleotides outside the gene matches: 2. This CDR3 comprises 14 residues. Germline CDR1 is LNHDA and CDR2 is SQIVND (reference sequence). CDR3 region: CASSWDRDSYEQYF. CDR3 DNA: TGTGCCAGTAGTTGGGACAGGGACTCCTACGAGCAGTACTTC.

The chain uses TRBV3-1 (or the pseudogene TRBV3-2) and TRBJ1-1; D remains ambiguous. The germline V and J ends were trimmed by 0 bases and 0 bases, with 8 bases remaining between them. The germline V gene encodes CDR1 LGHDT and CDR2 YNNKEL (reference sequence). This CDR3 has 15 residues. The CDR3 is CASSQDWQVNTEAFF. In DNA, the CDR3 is TGTGCCAGCAGCCAAGATTGGCAGGTGAACACTGAAGCTTTCTTT.

The rearrangement uses TRBV11-2 and TRBJ2-1; D is perhaps TRBD1 (5 bases). CDR3 length: 13 residues. Between the trimmed V and J ends, which lost 5 bases and 9 bases, there was a span of 14 bases. Germline CDR1 reads SGHAT; CDR2 reads FQNNGV. The CDR3 sequence is CASSTPDMSEQFF. As DNA, the CDR3 is TGTGCCAGCAGCACCCCGGACATGAGTGAGCAGTTCTTC. Full variable domain (outside the CDR3, taken from reference TRBV11-2 and TRBJ2-1): EAGVAQSPRYKIIEKRQSVAFWCNPISGHATLYWYQQILGQGPKLLIQFQNNGVVDDSQLPKDRFSAERLKGVDSTLKIQPAKLEDSAVYLCASSTPDMSEQFFGPGTRLTVL.

The chain is built from TRBV6-5 and TRBJ2-7, with D perhaps TRBD1 (6 bases). The CDR3 is 13 amino acids. The germline CDR1 and CDR2 sequences are MNHEY and SVGAGI. V lost 4 bases, J lost 7 bases, and 14 bases lay in between. DNA of the CDR3: TGTGCCAGCAGTTTACAGGGTCAGGGGGAGCAGTACGTC. Translating it yields CASSLQGQGEQYV.

The gene calls are TRBV27 and TRBJ1-5; a weak D match, TRBD1 (5 bases). Germline assignment: CDR1 MNHEY and CDR2 SMNVEV (reference sequence). The CDR3 is 14 amino acids. V was trimmed by 3 bases and J by 5 bases, leaving 11 bases between them. The CDR3 loop reads CASSFWGDDQPQHF. Here the CDR3 DNA reads TGTGCCAGCAGTTTCTGGGGGGATGATCAGCCCCAGCATTTT.

The rearrangement uses TRBV6-5 and TRBJ2-2; 8 bases fit TRBD1. Germline CDR1 and CDR2: MNHEY and SVGAGI. Unmatched junction bases numbered 7, after V lost 0 bases and J lost 7 bases. This CDR3 has 16 amino acids. CDR3 bases: TGTGCCAGCAGTTACTCCGCAGGGGGCAGCGGCGGGGAGCTGTTTTTT. As protein: CASSYSAGGSGGELFF.

This clone was observed a single time. The chain uses TRBV29-1 and TRBJ1-1; D remains ambiguous. V lost 1 base and J 7 bases, leaving 10 bases between the germline ends. In germline, CDR1 is SQVTM, CDR2 ANQGSEA. CDR3 length: 12 amino acids. The CDR3 protein is CSVEVNTREAFF. Written as DNA, the CDR3 is TGCAGCGTTGAAGTTAACACCCGTGAAGCTTTCTTT.

The chain recombines TRBV5-4 with TRBJ2-4, with D possibly TRBD2 on 5 matching bases. Germline V CDR1 and CDR2: SGHNT, YYREEE (reference sequence). V was shortened by 0 bases and J by 1 base, with 11 bases between the two germline ends. The CDR3 is made up of 16 amino acids. CDR3: CASSLEASLAKNIQYF. Here the CDR3 DNA reads TGTGCCAGCAGCTTGGAGGCTAGCCTCGCCAAAAACATTCAGTACTTC.

The gene calls are TRBV6-5 and TRBJ1-2, with 8 bases identical to TRBD1. The CDR3 contains 12 residues. Germline assignment: CDR1 MNHEY and CDR2 SVGAGI. J was trimmed by 5 bases and V by 7 bases; bases with no gene match: 3. The CDR3 sequence is CASTTGDYGYTF. CDR3 in DNA: TGTGCCAGCACGACAGGGGATTATGGCTACACCTTC.

V gene TRBV7-9 combines with J gene TRBJ1-2; TRBD1 matches at 11 bases. The CDR3 spans 15 residues. Germline V CDR1 and CDR2: SEHNR, FQNEAQ (reference sequence). Trimming at V came to 5 bases and at J to 4 bases, leaving 6 bases not matched to a gene. Here the CDR3 reads CASSLGQGATYGYTF. The CDR3 nucleotides read TGTGCCAGCAGCCTAGGACAGGGGGCGACCTATGGCTACACCTTC.

This clone was picked up a small number of times. One end of the junction does not line up with germline, which may come from a read error. The chain recombines TRBV29-1 with TRBJ1-2; D remains ambiguous. Germline assignment: CDR1 SQVTM and CDR2 ANQGSEA. This CDR3 has 12 residues. The DNA for the CDR3 is TGCAGCGTTGAAGCAGATAACCATGGCTACACCTTC. Protein product: CSVEADNHGYTF.

The sample holds a few counts of this clone. The V gene is TRBV28, the J gene TRBJ1-5; TRBD1 agrees at 9 bases. This CDR3 comprises 15 residues. The germline CDR1 and CDR2 sequences are MDHEN and SYDVKM. After removal of 8 bases from V and 6 bases from J, the junction contained 11 bases not matched to a gene. CDR3 nucleotides: TGTGCCAGCTTTACTGGGACAGGGTCGGGTCAGCCCCAGCATTTT. It encodes CASFTGTGSGQPQHF.

The CDR3 sequence is CASSRAPGGRIYNEQFF. The CDR3 bases are TGTGCCAGTAGCCGGGCGCCAGGGGGTCGCATCTACAATGAGCAGTTCTTC. The V and J genes are TRBV19 and TRBJ2-1; 7 nucleotides agree with TRBD1. CDR3 length: 17 residues. Germline lookup yields CDR1 LNHDA and CDR2 SQIVND (reference sequence). The trim removed 6 bases at V and 3 bases at J, leaving 14 bases unmatched.

The sample holds a few counts of this clone. The gene calls are TRBV7-2 and TRBJ1-1; 7 bases are shared with TRBD1. Unmatched junction bases numbered 5, after V lost 5 bases and J lost 2 bases. Looked up from germline, CDR1 is SGHTA and CDR2 is FQGNSA. CDR3 size: 14 residues. CDR3 nucleotide sequence: TGTGCCAGCAGCCGGAACAGGGGAAACACTGAAGCTTTCTTT. Its translation: CASSRNRGNTEAFF.

This clone was found a few times. This rearrangement joins TRBV24-1 to TRBJ2-7; a possible D gene is TRBD1 (6 bases). There are 10 residues in the CDR3. Germline values: CDR1 KGHDR, CDR2 SFDVKD. CDR3 coding DNA: TGTGCCACCAGTGCGGACAGCAGGGACGTC. Amino acids: CATSADSRDV.

The chain couples TRBV2 to TRBJ1-1, with TRBD1 as a possible D gene (6 bases). Germline CDR1 is SNHLY and CDR2 is FYNNEI. V was pared by 6 bases and J by 4 bases, with 15 bases between. This CDR3 is built from 14 residues. The CDR3 coding sequence is TGTGCCAGCAGCCGACAGGAGAAACTCACTGAAGCTTTCTTT. Its translation: CASSRQEKLTEAFF.

V usage is TRBV28 and J usage is TRBJ2-5, with D possibly being TRBD1 (6 bases). Trimming shortened V by 5 bases and J by 2 bases, and 12 bases separated the two germline ends. The CDR3 loop spans 14 amino acids. CDR1 and CDR2 (germline): MDHEN, SYDVKM. The CDR3 nucleotides are TGTGCCAGCAGTCTAGGACAGATTCAAGAGACCCAGTACTTC. As protein: CASSLGQIQETQYF.

The chain is built from TRBV20-1 and TRBJ2-3, with TRBD1 as a possible D gene (5 bases). Between the trimmed V and J ends, which lost 3 bases and 6 bases, there was a span of 10 bases. CDR3 size: 12 residues. The germline gives CDR1 DFQATT, CDR2 SNEGSKA (reference sequence). The CDR3 loop reads CSASNKGDTQYF. CDR3 DNA: TGCAGTGCTAGTAATAAGGGGGATACGCAGTATTTT.

This rearrangement joins TRBV5-6 to TRBJ1-1; TRBD1 matches 9 bases. V shed 0 bases, J shed 4 bases, and the junction held 4 bases outside the gene matches. Germline CDR1 and CDR2: SGHDT and YYEEEE. The CDR3 has 15 residues. As DNA, the CDR3 is TGTGCCAGCAGCTTGGACAGGGGGCTGTTCACTGAAGCTTTCTTT. Translating gives CASSLDRGLFTEAFF.